The 5 T cell receptor beta chains in this list originate from one sample, sequenced in a study of T cell changes during pregnancy in multiple sclerosis. The method was immunoSEQ multiplex PCR; TCRdb's version includes in-frame clones alone and lacks a portion of them. The data contain about 77,000 clones, 85% to 95% of them seen just once; the ten biggest clones take up just over 2.5%. The material was peripheral blood, obtained after pregnancy. All receptors derive from a female donor in good health, enrolled as a control in a pregnancy study.

Note on this clone: Sequence at one end of the junction differs from germline and may be a read error. The gene calls are TRBV7-7 and TRBJ1-1; a weak D match, TRBD1 (6 bases). Germline lookup yields CDR1 SSHAT and CDR2 FNYEAQ (reference sequence). The CDR3 has 15 residues. CDR3 bases: TGTGCTAGCAGCCCCCCCAATCGGACAGACACTGAAGCTTTCTTT. It specifies CASSPPNRTDTEAFF.

This chain uses TRBV6-5 with TRBJ2-7; the D gene is possibly TRBD1 (6 bases). CDR1 and CDR2 from the germline V gene are MNHEY and SVGAGI. The CDR3 runs to 14 residues. V gave up 2 bases and J gave up 2 bases, with 10 bases separating them. CDR3 DNA sequence: TGTGCCAGCAGTTACGACAGGAAAACCTACGAGCAGTACTTC. Translating gives CASSYDRKTYEQYF.

This chain links TRBV7-8 with TRBJ1-2, with 8 bases matching TRBD1. This CDR3 has 13 residues. CDR1 and CDR2 from the germline V gene are SGHVS and FQNEAQ. After removal of 3 bases from V and 6 bases from J, the junction contained 3 bases not matched to a gene. As DNA, the CDR3 is TGTGCCAGCAGCTTCCGGACAGGGAATGGCTACACCTTC. Encoded protein: CASSFRTGNGYTF. Together with reference TRBV7-8 and TRBJ1-2, the CDR3 gives the full variable domain: GAGVSQSPRYKVAKRGQDVALRCDPISGHVSLFWYQQALGQGPEFLTYFQNEAQLDKSGLPSDRFFAERPEGSVSTLKIQRTQQEDSAVYLCASSFRTGNGYTFGSGTRLTVV.

A single count supports this clone. The chain joins TRBV7-3 to TRBJ2-5; maybe TRBD1 (5 bases). The CDR3 length is 14 residues. Germline V lookup: CDR1 SGHTA, CDR2 FQGTGA. Between the trimmed V and J ends, which lost 4 bases and 5 bases, there was a span of 14 bases. The CDR3 DNA is TGTGCCAGCAGCTCTCAGGGATCTCACGAGACCCAGTACTTC. This sequence encodes CASSSQGSHETQYF.

The rearrangement uses TRBV27 and TRBJ1-1, with D possibly matching TRBD1 (6 bases). V was shortened by 1 base and J by 3 bases, with 6 bases between the two germline ends. CDR3 length: 13 residues. The germline CDR1 and CDR2 sequences are MNHEY and SMNVEV (reference sequence). The CDR3 DNA follows: TGTGCCAGCAGTTTATGGGGGCACACTGAAGCTTTCTTT. As protein: CASSLWGHTEAFF.